The clone carrying this T cell receptor beta chain occurred many times. This record belongs to a study of early T cells in non-severe SARS-CoV-2 infection. TCRdb itself ran the 5' RACE reads through MiXCR, one entry per CDR3 protein. The repertoire holds some 56,000 distinct CDR3 sequences, with roughly a tenth as singletons. This CDR3 has 14 residues. V was trimmed by 3 bases and J by 3 bases, leaving 9 bases between them. Per the germline V gene, CDR1 is SGHAT and CDR2 is FQNNGV. This TCR derives from an adult who was a healthcare worker with PCR-confirmed SARS-CoV-2 infection or an uninfected control (not recorded which). The chain recombines TRBV11-2 with TRBJ2-1, with a tentative D call TRBD2 (6 bases). The sample taken for sequencing was whole blood. As DNA, the CDR3 is TGTGCCAGCAGCTTCAACGGGGGCTACAATGAGCAGTTCTTC. Its protein is CASSFNGGYNEQFF.